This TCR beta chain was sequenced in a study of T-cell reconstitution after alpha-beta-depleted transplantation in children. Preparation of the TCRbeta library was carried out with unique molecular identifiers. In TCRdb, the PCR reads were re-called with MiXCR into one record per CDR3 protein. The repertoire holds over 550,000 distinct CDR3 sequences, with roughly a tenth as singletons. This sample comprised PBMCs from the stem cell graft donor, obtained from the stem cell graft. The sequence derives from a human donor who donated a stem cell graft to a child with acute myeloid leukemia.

The DNA of the CDR3 is TGCGCCAGCAGCGGAACAGGGAGCGACTACGAGCAGTACTTC. Amino acids: CASSGTGSDYEQYF. This chain uses TRBV5-1 with TRBJ2-7; a weak D match, TRBD1 (6 bases). V was shortened by 4 bases and J by 3 bases, with 14 bases between the two germline ends. The CDR3 is 14 residues long. Looked up from germline, CDR1 is SGHRS and CDR2 is YFSETQ. Drawing the rest from reference TRBV5-1 and TRBJ2-7, the complete variable domain is KAGVTQTPRYLIKTRGQQVTLSCSPISGHRSVSWYQQTPGQGLQFLFEYFSETQRNKGNFPGRFSGRQFSNSRSEMNVSTLELGDSALYLCASSGTGSDYEQYFGPGTRLTVT.